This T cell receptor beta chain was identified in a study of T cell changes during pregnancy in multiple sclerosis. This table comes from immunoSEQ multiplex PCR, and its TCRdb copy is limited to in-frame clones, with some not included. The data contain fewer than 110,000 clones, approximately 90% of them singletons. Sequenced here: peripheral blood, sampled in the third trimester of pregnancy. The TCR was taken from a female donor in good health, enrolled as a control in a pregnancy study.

The CDR3 DNA is TGTGCCAGCAGCCAGGGTGCGGGGGCGGACACTGAAGCTTTCTTT. This codes for CASSQGAGADTEAFF. The chain recombines TRBV7-9 with TRBJ1-1, with D tentatively TRBD1 (6 bases). The CDR3 totals 15 residues. V lost 5 bases and J 3 bases, leaving 16 bases between the germline ends. The germline gives CDR1 SEHNR, CDR2 FQNEAQ (reference sequence).